Below are 7 T cell receptor beta chains sequenced from a single sample in a study of T cells in Graves' hyperthyroidism and ophthalmopathy. RNA transcripts gave rise to amplified TCR beta CDR3 regions. The HTBI set primed first-round TCR CDR3 RT-PCR. TCRdb recomputed calls from the multiplex PCR reads with MiXCR, one row per CDR3 protein. Of about 380,000 distinct CDR3 sequences detected, approximately 17% appear once; the ten largest clones hold 40%. Sequenced input: blood. These TCRs come from a man aged 18 to 35 with Graves' ophthalmopathy.

This clonotype was counted ten times or more. The genes are TRBV12-3 or TRBV12-4 and TRBJ2-6; TRBD1 is a possible D gene (6 bases). V lost 8 bases to trimming and J lost 0 bases, with 17 bases between them. This CDR3 has 17 residues. The CDR3 here is CASGFGQSSSGANVLTF. CDR3 bases: TGTGCCAGCGGGTTTGGACAGTCCAGCTCTGGGGCCAACGTCCTGACTTTC.

The chain carries TRBV4-1 and TRBJ2-7; 7 bases line up with TRBD1. The V gene end was trimmed by 2 bases and the J gene end by 2 bases; junction bases not matched to a gene: 6. This CDR3 has 15 residues. Per the germline V gene, CDR1 is MGHRA and CDR2 is YSYEKL. The CDR3: CASSQTDRDPYEQYF. Here the CDR3 DNA reads TGCGCCAGCAGCCAAACCGACAGGGACCCCTACGAGCAGTACTTC.

A few counts support this clonotype. The chain joins TRBV7-9 to TRBJ2-1; TRBD2 agrees at 9 bases. Looked up from germline, CDR1 is SEHNR and CDR2 is FQNEAQ (reference sequence). The CDR3 is 18 residues long. Trimming cost V 6 bases and J 7 bases; bases outside gene matches: 19. Written as DNA, the CDR3 is TGTGCCAGCAGTCGGGACTCTAGCGGGGTGCGGTTGGTAAATGAGCAGTTCTTC. Translation: CASSRDSSGVRLVNEQFF.

This clonotype was seen at least ten times. This rearrangement joins TRBV12-3 or TRBV12-4 to TRBJ1-2, with D unresolved. V lost 6 bases, J lost 4 bases, and 15 bases lay in between. The CDR3 extends over 14 amino acids. The CDR3 nucleotides read TGTGCCAGCAGCACGGACGGAGTCTCCTATGGCTACACCTTC. This sequence encodes CASSTDGVSYGYTF.

This chain connects TRBV12-3 or TRBV12-4 to TRBJ2-7; tentative D call: TRBD1 (6 bases). The CDR3 runs to 15 residues. Trimming took off 3 bases at V and 0 bases at J, with 12 bases between the two ends. Here the CDR3 DNA reads TGTGCCAGCAGTTTCGCTACAGGGCTCTCCTACGAGCAGTACTTC. It specifies CASSFATGLSYEQYF.

A few counts support this clonotype. The rearrangement links TRBV12-3 or TRBV12-4 to TRBJ2-2, with 11 positions matching TRBD2. Trimming removed 6 bases from V and 6 bases from J; junction bases left unmatched: 9. The CDR3 extends over 16 amino acids. DNA for the CDR3: TGTGCCAGCAGCCGTAGCGGGGGGGCTGGGGCCGGGGAGCTGTTTTTT. It specifies CASSRSGGAGAGELFF.

CDR3 sequence (DNA): TGTGCCAGCAGCGCCCGGACAGGGATTGAAAAACTGTTTTTT. The encoded protein is CASSARTGIEKLFF. The rearrangement joins TRBV7-6 to TRBJ1-4; TRBD1 agrees at 8 bases. The CDR3 is made up of 14 amino acids. The V gene end was trimmed by 5 bases and the J gene end by 7 bases; junction bases not matched to a gene: 6. Germline assignment: CDR1 SGHVS and CDR2 FNYEAQ.